This T cell receptor beta chain was retrieved from a study of blood T cell repertoires in COVID-19. Across the study: Some COVID-19 samples were acute and others convalescent; all came from the United States, Italy and Spain.

Original processing notes: Reference gene primer amplification gave nucleated cell count estimates. Sequencing used immunoSEQ multiplex PCR; TCRdb keeps in-frame clones, though not all of them. V and J calls and clone size are as listed in that table; D and trimming were resolved from the DNA. The table includes around 190,000 clones, over 70% detected once. V dropped 5 bases and J dropped 4 bases, with 20 bases sitting between them. The CDR3 is 16 amino acids. Germline-derived CDR1 and CDR2 are SEHNR and FQNEAQ (reference sequence). The sequence came from a man aged 55 to 69 with acute or convalescent COVID-19. Sequenced input: peripheral blood. The genes are TRBV7-9 and TRBJ1-2; unclear D gene. CDR3 DNA sequence: TGTGCCAGCAGCCTACCCCGGACGGTGGAGGGCTATGGCTACACCTTC. It is translated as CASSLPRTVEGYGYTF.